This T cell receptor beta chain was identified in a study of shared clonotypes between healthy human individuals. The CDR3 has 16 amino acids. Per the germline V gene, CDR1 is MNHEY and CDR2 is SVGAGI. The V gene end was trimmed by 0 bases and the J gene end by 2 bases; junction bases not matched to a gene: 7. This table comes from immunoSEQ multiplex PCR, and its TCRdb copy is limited to in-frame clones, with some not included. This sample has around 500,000 clones; more than 75% occur once, and the top ten carry 12%. Sequencing was performed on PBMCs. This sequence was found in a woman aged 40 to 49 in good health. Some clones in this sample may be carry-over from other donors' samples. This chain links TRBV6-5 with TRBJ2-7, with 7 nucleotides matching TRBD1. Here the CDR3 DNA reads TGTGCCAGCAGTTACTCCCCCCCCGGACAGGCCTACGAGCAGTACTTC. This codes for CASSYSPPGQAYEQYF.